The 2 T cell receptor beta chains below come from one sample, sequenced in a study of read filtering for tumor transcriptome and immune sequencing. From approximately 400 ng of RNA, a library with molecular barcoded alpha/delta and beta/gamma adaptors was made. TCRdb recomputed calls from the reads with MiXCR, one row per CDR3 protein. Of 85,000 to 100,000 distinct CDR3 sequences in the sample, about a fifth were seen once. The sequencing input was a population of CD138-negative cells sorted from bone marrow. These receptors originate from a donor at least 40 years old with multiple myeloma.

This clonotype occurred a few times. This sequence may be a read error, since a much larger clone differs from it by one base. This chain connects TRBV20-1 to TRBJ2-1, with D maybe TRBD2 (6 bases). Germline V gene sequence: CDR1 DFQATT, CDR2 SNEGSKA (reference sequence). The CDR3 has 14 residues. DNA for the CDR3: TGCAGTGCTAGAGATCGGCGGGGTCAGGATGAGCAGTCCTTC. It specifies CSARDRRGQDEQSF.

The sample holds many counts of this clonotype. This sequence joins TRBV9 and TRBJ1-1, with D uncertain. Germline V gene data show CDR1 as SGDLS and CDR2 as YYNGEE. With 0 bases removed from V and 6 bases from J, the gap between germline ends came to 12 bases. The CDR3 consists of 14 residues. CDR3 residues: CASSVVLVFAEAFF. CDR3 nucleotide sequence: TGTGCCAGCAGCGTAGTATTAGTGTTTGCTGAAGCTTTCTTT.